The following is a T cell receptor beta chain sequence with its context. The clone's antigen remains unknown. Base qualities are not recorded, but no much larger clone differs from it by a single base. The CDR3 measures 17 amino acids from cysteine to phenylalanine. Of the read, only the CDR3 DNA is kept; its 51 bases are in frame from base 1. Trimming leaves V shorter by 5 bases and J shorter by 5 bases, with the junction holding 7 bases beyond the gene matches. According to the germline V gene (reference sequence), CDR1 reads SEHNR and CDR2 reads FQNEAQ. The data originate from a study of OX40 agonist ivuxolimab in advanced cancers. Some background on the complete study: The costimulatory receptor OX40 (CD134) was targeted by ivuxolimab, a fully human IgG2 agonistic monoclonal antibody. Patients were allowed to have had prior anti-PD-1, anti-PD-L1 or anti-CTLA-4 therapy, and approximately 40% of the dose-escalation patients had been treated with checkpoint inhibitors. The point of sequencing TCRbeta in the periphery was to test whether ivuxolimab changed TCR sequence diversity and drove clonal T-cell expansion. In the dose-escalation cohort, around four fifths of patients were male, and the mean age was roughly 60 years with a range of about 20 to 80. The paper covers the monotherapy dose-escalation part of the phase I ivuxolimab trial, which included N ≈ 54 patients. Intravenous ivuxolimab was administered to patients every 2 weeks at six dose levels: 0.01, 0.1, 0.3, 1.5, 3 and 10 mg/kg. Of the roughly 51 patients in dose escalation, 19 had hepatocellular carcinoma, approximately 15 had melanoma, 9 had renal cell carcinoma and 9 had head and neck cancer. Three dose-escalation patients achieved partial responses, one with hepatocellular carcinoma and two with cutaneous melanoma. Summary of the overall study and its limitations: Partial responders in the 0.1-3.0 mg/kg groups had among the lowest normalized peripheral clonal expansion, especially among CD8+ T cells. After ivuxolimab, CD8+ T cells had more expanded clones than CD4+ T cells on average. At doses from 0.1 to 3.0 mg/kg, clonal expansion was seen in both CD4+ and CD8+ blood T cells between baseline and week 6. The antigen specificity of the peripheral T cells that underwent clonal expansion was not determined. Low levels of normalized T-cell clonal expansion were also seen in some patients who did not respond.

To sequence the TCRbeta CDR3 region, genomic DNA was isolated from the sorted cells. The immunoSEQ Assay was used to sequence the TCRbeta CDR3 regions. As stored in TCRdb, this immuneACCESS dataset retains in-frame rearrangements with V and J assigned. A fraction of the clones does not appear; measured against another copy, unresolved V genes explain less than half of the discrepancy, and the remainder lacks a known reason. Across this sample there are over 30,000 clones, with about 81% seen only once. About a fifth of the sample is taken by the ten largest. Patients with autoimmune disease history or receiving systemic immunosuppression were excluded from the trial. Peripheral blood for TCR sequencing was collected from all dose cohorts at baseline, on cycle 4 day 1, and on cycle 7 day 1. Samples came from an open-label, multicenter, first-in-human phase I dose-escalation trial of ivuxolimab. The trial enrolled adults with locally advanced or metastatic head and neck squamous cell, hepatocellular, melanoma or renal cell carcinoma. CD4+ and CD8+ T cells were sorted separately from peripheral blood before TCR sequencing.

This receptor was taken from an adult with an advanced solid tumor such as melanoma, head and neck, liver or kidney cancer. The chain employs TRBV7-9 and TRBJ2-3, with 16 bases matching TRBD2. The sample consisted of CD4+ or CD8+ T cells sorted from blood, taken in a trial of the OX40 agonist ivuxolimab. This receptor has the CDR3 CASSMGLAGGQVDTQYF. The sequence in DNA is TGTGCCAGCAGCATGGGACTAGCGGGGGGGCAAGTAGATACGCAGTATTTT.